This T cell receptor (beta chain) was retrieved from a study of T cells after yellow fever vaccination. Regarding the study as a whole: Post-booster repertoires contained most primary-vaccination clones again (approximately 97% CD4, 85% to 90% CD8).

Trimming at V came to 3 bases and at J to 2 bases, leaving 12 bases not matched to a gene. The CDR3 is 18 amino acids. Synthesis of TCR cDNA relied on 5'RACE template switching, which attached a universal primer site and UMIs. TCRdb independently ran MiXCR on the 5' RACE reads; one entry per CDR3 protein. In the table there are 40,000 to 50,000 distinct CDR3 sequences, roughly 7% of which are singletons. The sequence was obtained from a young man who received the YFV17D yellow fever vaccine. V and J are TRBV12-3 or TRBV12-4 and TRBJ2-5, with TRBD2 identical over 10 bases. Specimen: CD8+ T cells not binding an NS4B(214-222) dextramer, sorted from PBMCs, collected 45 days after the yellow fever booster vaccination. CDR3 amino acids: CASSFSLLAGGRQETQYF. The CDR3 region has the DNA TGTGCCAGCAGTTTCAGTCTTTTAGCGGGAGGCCGGCAAGAGACCCAGTACTTC.